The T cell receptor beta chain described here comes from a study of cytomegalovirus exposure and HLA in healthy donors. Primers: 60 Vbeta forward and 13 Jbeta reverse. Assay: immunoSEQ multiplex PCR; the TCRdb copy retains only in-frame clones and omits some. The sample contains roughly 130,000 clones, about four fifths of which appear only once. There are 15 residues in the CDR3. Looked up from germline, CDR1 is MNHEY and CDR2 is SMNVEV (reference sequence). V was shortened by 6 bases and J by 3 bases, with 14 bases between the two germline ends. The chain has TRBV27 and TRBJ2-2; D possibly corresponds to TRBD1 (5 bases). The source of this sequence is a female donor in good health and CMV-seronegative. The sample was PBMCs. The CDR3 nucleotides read TGTGCCAGCAGACACCTGGTAGGGGACACCGGGGAGCTGTTTTTT. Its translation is CASRHLVGDTGELFF.